A single T cell receptor beta chain is shown here with its context. Its cognate antigen has yet to be identified. One base away there is no much larger clone; base qualities are not given. The data derive from a study of blood T cells in healthy people across ages (dated by TCRdb to 2013 to 2016). Background on the whole study: In model experiments, template switching captured roughly one uniquely barcoded TCR beta cDNA molecule for every two T cells. Using the same blood draw, the study looked at two additional independent replicas of 1 million unique cDNA reads for two donors, one aged 18 to 30 and the other aged 80 or older. The donors were split into four age groups: young (average 16 years), middle-aged (roughly 42), aged (over 55) and long-lived (over 80). To track age-related changes in TCR beta repertoire diversity, the study relied on deep sequencing normalized with unique cDNA molecular identifiers. Broader findings and caveats from the paper: Bulk unsorted PBMC profiling prevented conclusive comparison of naive and antigen-experienced compartments. Estimates of total diversity from one million sequenced T cells were regarded as lower bounds and underestimates. Donor CMV infection status was unknown, potentially confounding age-related changes in expanded clonotypes. Observed TCR beta diversity per million T cells fell roughly linearly with age, and a significant reduction was already apparent by age around 44. The long-lived group showed more naive CD4+ T cells, fewer expanded clones and increased TCR diversity than the aged group, suggesting age selection. The percentage of naive T cells measured by flow cytometry correlated strongly with observed TCR beta diversity.

From cysteine to phenylalanine, the CDR3 is 19 amino acids long. Only the CDR3 DNA stays, 57 bases, in frame from base 1. Based on the germline V gene, the CDR1 and CDR2 sequences are KGHSH and LQKENI. The germline V end is reduced by 3 bases and the J end by 4 bases; junction bases left unmatched: 15. Libraries were built with 5' RACE. The listed sequencing device is Illumina HiSeq 2500. A second PCR of about 7 to 12 cycles was performed with a sample-barcoded 5' primer and a J-beta primer mix. A unique molecular identifier was introduced onto each TCR beta cDNA molecule by a template-switch 5' adaptor carrying 12 random nucleotides. At least 2.5 million CDR3-containing paired-end reads were obtained from each sample. All of the RNA was converted into first-strand cDNA using the Mint cDNA synthesis kit, with a TRBC-specific oligonucleotide serving as the primer. Following uracil-DNA glycosylase treatment, all cDNA underwent a first 18-cycle PCR with the universal primers M1SS and BC2_uni_R. In the paper's pipeline: For normalization, 1 million high-quality reads were randomly selected from each sample, with every read carrying a distinct molecular identifier. Instead of being binned into consensus sequences, reads that shared molecular identifiers were thrown out. MiTCR, with a Q25 quality threshold and the strictest error-elimination algorithm, was used for CDR3 identification, clonotype clustering and error correction. Lower-bound total TCR beta diversity was estimated with a nonparametric unseen species model using Euler transformation. TCRdb redid the processing of the public reads, applying fastp at Q25 and MiXCR, and retained in-frame beta chains. Each CDR3 protein gets just one entry, which takes the most common genes and DNA from the rows behind it. These V and J calls rely on TCRdb rather than the paper's analysis. The sample yields approximately 960,000 distinct CDR3 sequences; 25% to 30% were counted once. The ten most abundant clones make up roughly 10% of the sample.

Donors were approximately 42 systemically healthy Caucasian individuals from Russia aged 6 to 90 years. Each donor gave about 11 milliliters of peripheral blood, drawn into EDTA-treated Vacutainer tubes. Ficoll-Paque density-gradient centrifugation was used to isolate PBMCs, with at least 7 million obtained per sample. Trizol reagent was used to extract total RNA from PBMCs, with at least 6 micrograms per sample. For every donor, an aliquot of PBMCs went through flow cytometry to measure the percentages of naive CD45RAhigh/CD27high T cells. In addition, the sample was reused for a study of T cells of mothers and their children. The second study, in turn, reports: The donors were nine systemically healthy Caucasian individuals, made up of three mothers and their six children. cDNA synthesis used all of the extracted RNA, with 1.5 ug of RNA in each 15 ul reaction. In the second PCR, sample barcodes and 2-4 random nucleotides were introduced via the M1S primer. Each mother yielded over 8.5 million TCR beta CDR3 reads and each child roughly 3 million reads. TCR recombination output is similarly shaped by thymic selection in related and unrelated pairs, with a minor effect exerted by inherited differences. Related mother-child pairs always showed normalized repertoire overlap that was slightly higher than in unrelated mother-child pairs, though the difference was never significant. With a sensitivity of approximately 100 clones per million clonotypes, no persistent microchimeric T cell clones were detected. The study used deep NGS to compare TCR beta repertoires of mothers and children, seeking features distinguishing related mother-child pairs from unrelated individuals. On average, the children were approximately 11 +/- 4 years old, while the mothers were roughly 36 +/- 4 years old. After adapter ligation was performed with NEBNext reagents, the libraries were sequenced on an Illumina HiSeq 2000 with 100+100 nt paired-end reads. To prevent cross-contamination, the mother and child libraries were prepared one month apart and sequenced in separate runs. For each donor, between about 450,000 and 2,300,000 distinct TCR beta clonotypes were identified. Naive TCR beta clonotypes were estimated from low-frequency clonotypes matched to each donor's FACS-determined naive share, without sorting.

Here the chain combines TRBV18 and TRBJ2-1, with 10 central nucleotides matching TRBD2. The source material was blood. The receptor was derived from a woman aged 40-49 years in good health. CDR3 region: CASSPIDGISGGRYNEQFF. The nucleotide sequence reads TGTGCCAGCTCACCGATCGACGGCATTAGCGGGGGGCGGTACAATGAGCAGTTCTTC.